A selection of T cell receptor beta chains follows, all from one sample in a study of cytomegalovirus exposure and HLA in healthy donors. Measured with immunoSEQ multiplex PCR; TCRdb has only the in-frame clones, and not every one. The sample holds about 190,000 clones, under 85% seen once. The sample was PBMCs. The source of these receptors is a woman between 18 and 29 years old in good health and CMV-seronegative. The CDR3 runs from the conserved cysteine through the conserved F or W.

CDR3aa: CASNQAGTNTGELFF
j_gene: TRBJ2-2
len: 15
v_gene: TRBV2

CDR3aa: CASSWTGISEAFF
j_gene: TRBJ1-1
len: 13
v_gene: TRBV11-1

CDR3aa: CASSEYHPGQGHGYTF
j_gene: TRBJ1-2
len: 16
v_gene: TRBV10-1

CDR3aa: CASSRPQGAGGYTF
j_gene: TRBJ1-2
len: 14
v_gene: TRBV18

CDR3aa: CSVAPTVMNTEAFF
j_gene: TRBJ1-1
len: 14
v_gene: TRBV29-1

CDR3aa: CASSIPGVKTDTQYF
j_gene: TRBJ2-3
len: 15
v_gene: TRBV6-6

CDR3aa: CASSPWAATNEKLFF
j_gene: TRBJ1-4
len: 15
v_gene: TRBV5-5

CDR3aa: CASSLTYEQYF
j_gene: NA
len: 11
v_gene: TRBV6-6

CDR3aa: CASSPWGGAQETQYF
j_gene: TRBJ2-5
len: 15
v_gene: TRBV27

CDR3aa: CATSRDLSGYEQYF
j_gene: TRBJ2-7
len: 14
v_gene: TRBV15

CDR3aa: CASRPRQAKNTEAFF
j_gene: TRBJ1-1
len: 15
v_gene: TRBV6-5

CDR3aa: CASSRDRVNSPLHF
j_gene: TRBJ1-6
len: 14
v_gene: TRBV5-1

CDR3aa: CASSYLNLNTEAFF
j_gene: TRBJ1-1
len: 14
v_gene: TRBV11-2

CDR3aa: CASSLTGGLDTEAFF
j_gene: TRBJ1-1
len: 15
v_gene: TRBV27

CDR3aa: CASSLGLRNEQFF
j_gene: TRBJ2-1
len: 13
v_gene: TRBV27

CDR3aa: CASSEGGGAWETQYF
j_gene: TRBJ2-5
len: 15
v_gene: TRBV2

CDR3aa: CASSVGGSDEQFF
j_gene: TRBJ2-1
len: 13
v_gene: TRBV9

CDR3aa: CAWSVGRGSGNTIYF
j_gene: TRBJ1-3
len: 15
v_gene: TRBV30

CDR3aa: CASSSRNNQPQHF
j_gene: TRBJ1-5
len: 13
v_gene: TRBV5-8

CDR3aa: CASSSGLLSSYEQYF
j_gene: TRBJ2-7
len: 15
v_gene: TRBV7-9

CDR3aa: CASSWDRNSNQPQHF
j_gene: TRBJ1-5
len: 15
v_gene: TRBV6-1

CDR3aa: CASSSVTEFHNEQFF
j_gene: TRBJ2-1
len: 15
v_gene: TRBV27

CDR3aa: CASSKLRQGAETQYF
j_gene: TRBJ2-5
len: 15
v_gene: TRBV27

CDR3aa: CASSFKPGVPYEQYF
j_gene: TRBJ2-7
len: 15
v_gene: TRBV7-3

CDR3aa: CSARVVPEAFF
j_gene: TRBJ1-1
len: 11
v_gene: TRBV20-1

CDR3aa: CASSKDGGYNEQFF
j_gene: TRBJ2-1
len: 14
v_gene: TRBV21-1

CDR3aa: CASRIQGDTEAFF
j_gene: TRBJ1-1
len: 13
v_gene: TRBV6-5

CDR3aa: CASSYSLTGVNEKLFF
j_gene: TRBJ1-4
len: 16
v_gene: TRBV6-5

CDR3aa: CASSLGDSPLHF
j_gene: TRBJ1-6
len: 12
v_gene: TRBV5-1

CDR3aa: CASSSRVSTDTQYF
j_gene: TRBJ2-3
len: 14
v_gene: TRBV27

CDR3aa: CASSLGPGTRETQYF
j_gene: TRBJ2-5
len: 15
v_gene: TRBV7-2

CDR3aa: CASSMLQGGLNYEQYF
j_gene: TRBJ2-7
len: 16
v_gene: TRBV5-1

CDR3aa: CSVEGEGEQYF
j_gene: TRBJ2-7
len: 11
v_gene: TRBV29-1

CDR3aa: CASSLGLAERSEQFF
j_gene: TRBJ2-1
len: 15
v_gene: TRBV7-6

CDR3aa: CASSLAQGQETQYF
j_gene: TRBJ2-5
len: 14
v_gene: TRBV11-2

CDR3aa: CASSLVAGPYEQYF
j_gene: TRBJ2-7
len: 14
v_gene: TRBV7-9

CDR3aa: CASSQVYEQYF
j_gene: TRBJ2-7
len: 11
v_gene: TRBV14

CDR3aa: CASSEDRGRYEQYF
j_gene: TRBJ2-7
len: 14
v_gene: TRBV28